Presented here are 26 T cell receptor beta chains from one specimen sequenced in a study of T cell responses to AZD1222 COVID-19 vaccine. Clones were sequenced by immunoSEQ multiplex PCR, and TCRdb holds only the in-frame ones, with some missing. This table has approximately 98,000 clones, 86% appearing once. The specimen was peripheral blood, collected on day 0 of AZD1222 vaccination. These TCRs come from an adult in good health.

The chain links TRBV2 to TRBJ2-1; 14 positions agree with TRBD2. This CDR3 has 16 residues. CDR1 and CDR2 from the germline V gene are SNHLY and FYNNEI. The V gene end was trimmed by 4 bases and the J gene end by 9 bases; junction bases not matched to a gene: 8. DNA of the CDR3: TGTGCCAGCAGTGGGACTGTGACTAGCGGGGGGGCTGAGCAGTTCTTC. Its protein is CASSGTVTSGGAEQFF.

A few counts support this clone. The rearrangement links TRBV28 to TRBJ2-5; 8 bases match TRBD2. The CDR3 has 14 residues. The germline gives CDR1 MDHEN, CDR2 SYDVKM. V lost 6 bases, J lost 2 bases, and 5 bases stayed unmatched. This CDR3 reads CASSGGGTQETQYF. The CDR3 DNA is TGTGCCAGCAGCGGCGGGGGGACGCAAGAGACCCAGTACTTC.

The chain combines TRBV19 with TRBJ1-1; 7 bases line up with TRBD1. The CDR3 has 14 amino acids. Per germline, CDR1 LNHDA and CDR2 SQIVND (reference sequence). V shed 2 bases and J 4 bases; nucleotides not matched to a gene: 4. The CDR3 bases are TGTGCCAGTAGTATAACCCCAGGGGGCACTGAAGCTTTCTTT. This encodes CASSITPGGTEAFF.

V usage is TRBV7-2 and J usage is TRBJ2-7, with 11 bases lining up with TRBD2. Germline CDR1 and CDR2: SGHTA and FQGNSA. The V segment lost 0 bases and the J segment 2 bases; nucleotides outside the gene matches: 0. The CDR3 is made up of 15 amino acids. This CDR3 is CASSLALAGAYEQYF. CDR3 sequence (DNA): TGTGCCAGCAGCTTAGCACTAGCGGGGGCCTACGAGCAGTACTTC.

V and J are TRBV5-5 and TRBJ2-3, with a weak D call TRBD1 (6 bases). Trimming removed 2 bases at V and 4 bases at J, with 17 bases between. CDR1 SGHKS and CDR2 YYEKEE come from the germline V gene (reference sequence). This CDR3 region has 16 residues. The CDR3 reads CASSFATGKGADTQYF. As DNA, the CDR3 is TGTGCCAGCAGCTTCGCAACAGGGAAAGGAGCAGATACGCAGTATTTT. The whole variable domain, filled in from reference TRBV5-5 and TRBJ2-3, reads DAGVTQSPTHLIKTRGQQVTLRCSPISGHKSVSWYQQVLGQGPQFIFQYYEKEERGRGNFPDRFSARQFPNYSSELNVNALLLGDSALYLCASSFATGKGADTQYFGPGTRLTVL.

V gene TRBV27 combines with J gene TRBJ2-5; D perhaps matches TRBD2 (7 bases). The CDR3 runs 15 residues. Per the germline V gene, CDR1 is MNHEY and CDR2 is SMNVEV (reference sequence). Trimming pared 6 bases from V and 1 base from J, leaving 15 bases between. The CDR3 loop reads CASRPAGAPQETQYF. CDR3 coding DNA: TGTGCCAGCAGACCCGCGGGGGCCCCCCAAGAGACCCAGTACTTC.

The sample holds a few counts of this clone. The chain couples TRBV6-5 to TRBJ1-5, with D uncertain. Deletions cut 8 bases from V and 5 bases from J, with 19 bases between. There are 15 residues in the CDR3. Germline V gene data show CDR1 as MNHEY and CDR2 as SVGAGI. CDR3 sequence reads: CASGLTSVKHQPQHF. Written as DNA, the CDR3 is TGTGCCAGCGGCCTGACGTCGGTAAAGCATCAGCCCCAGCATTTT.

V and J are TRBV28 and TRBJ1-2; D possibly corresponds to TRBD1 (6 bases). Germline-derived CDR1 and CDR2 are MDHEN and SYDVKM. This CDR3 is built from 14 residues. Deletions cut 8 bases from V and 2 bases from J, with 15 bases between. The CDR3 DNA reads as TGTGCCAGCGCTGTCGGGGGGCCCAACTATGGCTACACCTTC. Translation: CASAVGGPNYGYTF.

The gene calls are TRBV5-1 and TRBJ1-4; no reliable D call. From germline, CDR1 is SGHRS and CDR2 YFSETQ. V was trimmed by 5 bases and J by 0 bases, leaving 5 bases between them. CDR3 length equals 13 residues. The CDR3 reads CASREPTNEKLFF. The CDR3 region has the DNA TGCGCCAGCAGAGAACCAACTAATGAAAAACTGTTTTTT.

This sequence joins TRBV7-9 and TRBJ2-5, with TRBD2 matching 9 bases. Germline CDR1 is SEHNR and CDR2 is FQNEAQ (reference sequence). The CDR3 is 16 amino acids. Unmatched junction bases numbered 9, after V lost 2 bases and J lost 5 bases. CDR3 sequence: CASSLRRGGSKETQYF. For the CDR3, the DNA is TGTGCCAGCAGCTTAAGGCGGGGGGGCAGTAAGGAGACCCAGTACTTC.

The rearrangement links TRBV29-1 to TRBJ2-3; D unclear. Between the trimmed V and J ends, which lost 4 bases and 4 bases, there was a span of 9 bases. The CDR3 consists of 12 residues. CDR1 is SQVTM and CDR2 is ANQGSEA in the germline V gene. Written as DNA, the CDR3 is TGCAGCGTTGTCGTCCCATCAGATACGCAGTATTTT. Translation gives CSVVVPSDTQYF.

The chain is built from TRBV5-1 and TRBJ2-7; TRBD1 might be the D (6 bases). The CDR3 contains 12 residues. CDR1 is SGHRS, CDR2 YFSETQ, per germline. V was pared by 2 bases and J by 5 bases, with 8 bases between. The CDR3 DNA follows: TGCGCCAGCAGCTTTGAGGGGGACGAGCAGTACTTC. Translating it yields CASSFEGDEQYF.

J is TRBJ1-6 and V is TRBV12-2; TRBD1, the table's D call, was not compared with the DNA. TRBV12-2 is a pseudogene locus. The CDR3 covers 19 residues. CDR3 nucleotide sequence: TGTGCAAGTCGCTTAGCTCCGGACAGGAGGTTAAGGGGGAATTCACCCCTCCACTTT. Amino acids: CASRLAPDRRLRGNSPLHF.

The rearrangement links TRBV5-1 to TRBJ1-1; D possibly corresponds to TRBD1 (6 bases). The CDR3 is 15 amino acids. Germline CDR1 and CDR2: SGHRS and YFSETQ. Between the trimmed V and J ends, which lost 0 bases and 0 bases, there was a span of 9 bases. CDR3: CASSLAQGMNTEAFF. The CDR3 DNA sequence: TGCGCCAGCAGCTTGGCGCAGGGGATGAACACTGAAGCTTTCTTT.

This clone was found a few times. The J gene is TRBJ2-3, the V gene TRBV7-2; 7 nucleotides match TRBD2. This CDR3 has 14 residues. V trimming: 5 bases; J trimming: 5 bases; junction bases outside the gene matches: 7. The germline gives CDR1 SGHTA, CDR2 FQGNSA. The CDR3 DNA follows: TGTGCCAGCAGCCCGAACGGGGGGATAGATACGCAGTATTTT. Translation: CASSPNGGIDTQYF.

This chain links TRBV10-3 with TRBJ1-3; possible D gene TRBD1, 5 bases. This CDR3 contains 16 residues. CDR1 and CDR2 (germline): ENHRY, SYGVKD. Trimming took 0 bases from V and 1 from J, leaving 10 bases between them. CDR3 residues: CAISESDSMSGNTIYF. In DNA, the CDR3 is TGTGCCATCAGTGAGTCTGACAGTATGTCTGGAAACACCATATATTTT.

The chain carries TRBV27 and TRBJ2-3; D uncertain. V was pared by 2 bases and J by 4 bases, with 22 bases between. The CDR3 extends over 18 amino acids. CDR1 is MNHEY, CDR2 SMNVEV, per germline (reference sequence). The chain's CDR3 is CASSLNPKAGGRSDTQYF. CDR3 DNA: TGTGCCAGCAGTTTAAACCCCAAGGCCGGCGGACGATCAGATACGCAGTATTTT.

V and J are TRBV3-1 (or the pseudogene TRBV3-2) and TRBJ1-6, with D possibly TRBD1 on 5 matching bases. The V gene lost 7 bases and the J gene lost 9 bases, with 19 bases spanning the gap. CDR1 and CDR2 (germline): LGHDT, YNNKEL (reference sequence). This CDR3 has 15 amino acids. Here the CDR3 DNA reads TGTGCCAGCACCCCCTTTCGGGACCGTTCTTCACCCCTCCACTTT. This sequence encodes CASTPFRDRSSPLHF.

The V call is TRBV28, the J call TRBJ1-3; 8 bases line up with TRBD1. There are 17 residues in the CDR3. Germline trimming cut 5 bases from V and 1 base from J; bases unmatched to any gene: 10. Germline CDR1 MDHEN, CDR2 SYDVKM. The CDR3 DNA reads TGTGCCAGCAGTACCCCCGAACAGGGGGTGTCTGGAAACACCATATATTTT. This codes for CASSTPEQGVSGNTIYF.

V usage is TRBV11-2 and J usage is TRBJ1-2, with a possible D match to TRBD1 (6 bases). This CDR3 has 17 residues. The germline CDR1 and CDR2 sequences are SGHAT and FQNNGV. The ends were cut back, 2 bases at V and 3 bases at J, with 19 bases in the middle. As DNA, the CDR3 is TGTGCCAGCAGCTTAACCGGGGGGCGCATCCTATACTATGGCTACACCTTC. This translates into CASSLTGGRILYYGYTF.

The chain links TRBV9 to TRBJ2-1; TRBD2 matches at 9 bases. The CDR3 runs to 16 residues. Germline V CDR1 and CDR2: SGDLS, YYNGEE. V gave up 0 bases and J gave up 6 bases; unmatched junction bases: 7. In nucleotides, the CDR3 is TGTGCCAGCAGCGTAGGTACGAGACTAGCGGCCAATGAGCAGTTCTTC. Its translation: CASSVGTRLAANEQFF.

Concerning this clone: Other DNA sequences in this sample translate to the same CDR3. The J gene is TRBJ1-5, the V gene TRBV30; 8 nucleotides line up with TRBD1. Germline lookup yields CDR1 GTSNPN and CDR2 SVGIG (reference sequence). This CDR3 has 13 residues. J gave up 5 bases and V 5 bases, and 5 bases lay outside the gene matches. CDR3 region: CAWSGTGDQPQHF. The CDR3 bases are TGTGCCTGGTCGGGGACAGGAGATCAGCCCCAGCATTTT. The variable domain in full, completed from reference TRBV30 and TRBJ1-5, reads SQTIHQWPATLVQPVGSPLSLECTVEGTSNPNLYWYRQAAGRGLQLLFYSVGIGQISSEVPQNLSASRPQDRQFILSSKKLLLSDSGFYLCAWSGTGDQPQHFGDGTRLSIL.

The chain carries TRBV5-8 and TRBJ2-1, with TRBD2 matching 10 bases. V shed 2 bases, J shed 9 bases, and the junction held 11 bases outside the gene matches. The CDR3 runs to 16 residues. CDR1 is SGHTS, CDR2 YDEGEE, per germline. Here the CDR3 DNA reads TGTGCCAGCAGCTTTCGGAGCGGGGGGGCTCAAAGTGAGCAGTTCTTC. This codes for CASSFRSGGAQSEQFF.

This chain uses TRBV15 with TRBJ2-5; D gene uncertain. The CDR3 runs 16 residues. CDR1 and CDR2 (germline): LNHNV, YYDKDF (reference sequence). Between the trimmed V and J ends, which lost 0 bases and 5 bases, there was a span of 16 bases. CDR3 sequence (DNA): TGTGCCACCAGCAGAGATCAGGCAGGATTGGGGGAGACCCAGTACTTC. Translating gives CATSRDQAGLGETQYF.

This clone has just a few counts. The sample carries other DNA sequences with the same CDR3. This rearrangement joins TRBV30 to TRBJ1-4; D may be TRBD1 (5 bases). Germline V gene data show CDR1 as GTSNPN and CDR2 as SVGIG (reference sequence). V was pared by 2 bases and J by 2 bases, with 9 bases between. This CDR3 spans 14 amino acids. Here the CDR3 reads CAWSTGATNEKLFF. The DNA for the CDR3 is TGTGCCTGGAGTACAGGTGCTACTAATGAAAAACTGTTTTTT.

The chain has TRBV10-3 and TRBJ2-7; possibly TRBD1 or TRBD2 for D (5 bases each). This CDR3 has 15 amino acids. V dropped 6 bases and J dropped 2 bases, with 17 bases sitting between them. Germline loops: CDR1 ENHRY, CDR2 SYGVKD. DNA of the CDR3: TGTGCCATCAGCCCGCCGGGGCAGTCCCCCTACGAGCAGTACTTC. This encodes CAISPPGQSPYEQYF.